This T cell receptor beta chain appears in the sequencing data of a study of tumor and adjacent non-tumor tissue in lung cancer. About the study: Patients comprised roughly 12 adenocarcinoma, a couple of squamous cell carcinoma and 1 small cell lung cancer. Patients were aged about 31 to 76, some 10 men and about five women, stage I to III.

The germline gives CDR1 MNHNS, CDR2 SASEGT. This CDR3 has 9 residues. Study-wide findings and caveats: Tumor repertoires had a smaller top 100 clone share than normal lung.

The template was RNA from unsorted bulk tissue. Three rounds of nested PCR, following a modified ARM-PCR protocol, produced the TCRbeta library. TCRdb reprocessed the multiplex PCR reads via MiXCR and lists one record per CDR3 protein. Of about 200,000 distinct CDR3 sequences in the sample, 60% to 75% were seen once. On this clonotype: The antigen is unknown. A read error may account for a junction end that differs from germline.

The receptor was derived from a man in his sixties with non-small cell lung cancer. The chain combines TRBV6-1 with TRBJ1-2; D ambiguous. Material for sequencing was lung tumor tissue. CDR3 nucleotides: TGTACCAGCAATACGTCTGGTACCTTC. Translated: CTSNTSGTF.